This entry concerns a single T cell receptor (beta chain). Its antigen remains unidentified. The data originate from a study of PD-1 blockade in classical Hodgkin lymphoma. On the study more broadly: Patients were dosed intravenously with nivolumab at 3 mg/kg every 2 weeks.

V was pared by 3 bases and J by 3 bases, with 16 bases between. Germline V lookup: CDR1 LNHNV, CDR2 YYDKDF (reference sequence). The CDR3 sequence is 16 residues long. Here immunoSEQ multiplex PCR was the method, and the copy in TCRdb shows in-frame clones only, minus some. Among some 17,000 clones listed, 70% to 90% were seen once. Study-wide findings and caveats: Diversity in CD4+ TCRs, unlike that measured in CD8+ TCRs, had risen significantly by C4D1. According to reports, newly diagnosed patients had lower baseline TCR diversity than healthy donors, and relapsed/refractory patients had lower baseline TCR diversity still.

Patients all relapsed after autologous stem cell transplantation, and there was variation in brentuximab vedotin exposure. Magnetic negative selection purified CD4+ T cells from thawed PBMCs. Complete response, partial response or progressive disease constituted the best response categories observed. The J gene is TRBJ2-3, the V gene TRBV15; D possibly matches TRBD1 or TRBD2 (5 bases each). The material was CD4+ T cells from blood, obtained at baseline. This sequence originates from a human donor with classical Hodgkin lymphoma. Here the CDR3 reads CATSSLGGGETDTQYF. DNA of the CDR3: TGTGCCACCAGCAGTTTGGGTGGGGGAGAGACAGATACGCAGTATTTT.